The clone carrying this T cell receptor (beta chain) was detected ten times or more. This record comes from a study of identical twins. The CDR3 sequence is 13 residues long. V was shortened by 5 bases and J by 0 bases, with 11 bases between the two germline ends. Germline V gives CDR1 DFQATT, CDR2 SNEGSKA (reference sequence). TCRdb called the 5' RACE reads again in MiXCR, with one record for every CDR3 protein. The sample includes about 570,000 distinct CDR3 sequences, approximately 9.6% of them seen just once. These data were also filed under a second study, of yellow fever vaccine responses in identical twins.

This TCR was sampled from a young woman in good health. The sample comprised PBMCs. V and J are TRBV20-1 and TRBJ2-7; D is perhaps TRBD2 (5 bases). The CDR3: CSAGGSSSYEQYF. The CDR3 nucleotides read TGCAGTGCTGGAGGCTCCAGCTCCTACGAGCAGTACTTC.